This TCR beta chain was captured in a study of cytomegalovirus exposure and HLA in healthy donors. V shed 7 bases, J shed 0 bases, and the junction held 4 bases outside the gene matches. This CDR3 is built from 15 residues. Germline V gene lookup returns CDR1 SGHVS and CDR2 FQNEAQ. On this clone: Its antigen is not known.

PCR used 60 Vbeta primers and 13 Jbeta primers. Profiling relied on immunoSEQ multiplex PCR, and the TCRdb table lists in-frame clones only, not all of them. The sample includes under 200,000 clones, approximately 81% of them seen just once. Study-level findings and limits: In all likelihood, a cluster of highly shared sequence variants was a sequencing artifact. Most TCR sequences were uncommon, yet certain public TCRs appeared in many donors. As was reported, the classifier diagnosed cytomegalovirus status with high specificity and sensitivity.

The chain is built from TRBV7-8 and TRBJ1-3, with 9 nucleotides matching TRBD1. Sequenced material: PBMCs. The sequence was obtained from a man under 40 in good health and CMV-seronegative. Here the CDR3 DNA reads TGTGCCAGCATCGGGACAGGGTACTCTGGAAACACCATATATTTT. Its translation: CASIGTGYSGNTIYF.